The 17 T cell receptor beta chains below all came from one sample that was sequenced in a study of blood T cells in healthy people across ages. A sample-barcoded 5' primer and a J-beta primer mix were used in a second PCR of roughly 6 to 11 cycles. TCRdb independently ran MiXCR on the 5' RACE reads; one entry per CDR3 protein. The data show about 830,000 distinct CDR3 sequences, around 62% seen once. The sample comprised blood. The receptor set was obtained from a man under 40 in good health.

This sequence joins TRBV7-9 and TRBJ2-5, with D possibly TRBD2 on 5 matching bases. Germline values: CDR1 SEHNR, CDR2 FQNEAQ (reference sequence). The CDR3 is made up of 13 amino acids. V gave up 6 bases and J gave up 3 bases, with 11 bases separating them. The CDR3 nucleotides read TGTGCCAGCAGTCCTGACGGGGAAGAGACCCAGTACTTC. Its protein is CASSPDGEETQYF.

The V and J genes are TRBV12-3 or TRBV12-4 and TRBJ2-3; TRBD2 aligns across 9 bases. The CDR3 spans 14 residues. The J segment lost 6 bases and the V segment lost 6 bases, leaving 7 bases of the junction unmatched. The CDR3 loop reads CASSLSGGSDTQYF. The CDR3 DNA sequence: TGTGCCAGCAGCCTAAGCGGGGGGAGCGATACGCAGTATTTT.

This clonotype was seen a handful of times. This chain joins TRBV13 and TRBJ2-1; TRBD1 matches at 9 bases. The CDR3 extends over 15 amino acids. V dropped 2 bases and J dropped 4; count of bases not matched to a gene: 3. Germline assignment: CDR1 PRHDT and CDR2 FYEKMQ (reference sequence). CDR3 in amino acids: CASSLNRGRYNEQFF. As DNA, the CDR3 is TGTGCCAGCAGCTTAAACAGGGGGCGATACAATGAGCAGTTCTTC.

This clonotype was seen a few times. This chain's CDR3 is CASSFSGTGTEAFF. The DNA of the CDR3 is TGCGCCAGCAGCTTCTCTGGGACCGGCACTGAAGCTTTCTTT. The rearrangement uses TRBV5-1 and TRBJ1-1; TRBD1 might be the D (5 bases). The CDR3 runs 14 residues. The germline gives CDR1 SGHRS, CDR2 YFSETQ. V lost 2 bases and J 4 bases, leaving 12 bases between the germline ends.

This chain joins TRBV5-1 and TRBJ2-7; TRBD1 might be the D (6 bases). The end of the DNA is better explained by TRBJ2-5, so the J call may be wrong. Germline loops: CDR1 SGHRS, CDR2 YFSETQ. This CDR3 has 13 residues. Written as DNA, the CDR3 is TGCGCCAGCACTACCGGGACAACAGAGACCCAGTACTTC. Protein product: CASTTGTTETQYF.

V usage is TRBV2 and J usage is TRBJ2-7, with TRBD2 identical over 7 bases. The J call is in doubt because the DNA end fits TRBJ2-5 better. The V gene's germline CDR1 is SNHLY and CDR2 FYNNEI. The CDR3 runs to 15 residues. CDR3: CASTTSSAFMETQYF. DNA for the CDR3: TGTGCCAGCACGACTAGCTCGGCCTTTATGGAGACCCAGTACTTC.

This chain links TRBV7-2 with TRBJ2-1, with 8 positions matching TRBD2. The CDR3 totals 16 residues. V shed 1 base, J shed 5 bases, and the junction held 7 bases outside the gene matches. Germline V CDR1 and CDR2: SGHTA, FQGNSA. The CDR3 loop is CASSLVASGRNNEQFF. For the CDR3, the DNA is TGTGCCAGCAGCTTAGTAGCTAGCGGGCGTAACAATGAGCAGTTCTTC. The full variable domain, its missing parts supplied by reference TRBV7-2 and TRBJ2-1, is GAGVSQSPSNKVTEKGKDVELRCDPISGHTALYWYRQSLGQGLEFLIYFQGNSAPDKSGLPSDRFSAERTGGSVSTLTIQRTQQEDSAVYLCASSLVASGRNNEQFFGPGTRLTVL.

This chain connects TRBV7-2 to TRBJ2-3; D might be TRBD1 or TRBD2, each matching 6 bases. The CDR3 length is 16 residues. Germline V gene data show CDR1 as SGHTA and CDR2 as FQGNSA. The V and J ends lost 1 base and 0 bases respectively, with 11 bases between them. The CDR3 sequence is CASSLGRGSSTDTQYF. CDR3 sequence (DNA): TGTGCCAGCAGCTTAGGGAGGGGGTCTAGCACAGATACGCAGTATTTT.

V usage is TRBV7-9 and J usage is TRBJ2-7, with 8 bases matching TRBD1. This CDR3 is built from 15 residues. The V gene end was trimmed by 1 base and the J gene end by 1 base; junction bases not matched to a gene: 3. Per germline, CDR1 SEHNR and CDR2 FQNEAQ (reference sequence). CDR3 in amino acids: CASSLGQGLSYEQYF. CDR3 in DNA: TGTGCCAGCAGCTTAGGACAGGGGCTATCCTACGAGCAGTACTTC.

This chain uses TRBV5-4 with TRBJ1-4; D gene uncertain. The CDR3 runs to 18 residues. Germline assignment: CDR1 SGHNT and CDR2 YYREEE (reference sequence). With 5 bases removed from V and 0 bases from J, the gap between germline ends came to 20 bases. CDR3 loop: CASSLLDNSLATNEKLFF. The CDR3 bases are TGTGCCAGCAGTCTTCTCGACAATAGCCTTGCAACTAATGAAAAACTGTTTTTT.

The chain has TRBV7-6 and TRBJ2-1, with D maybe TRBD2 (5 bases). This CDR3 contains 18 residues. V lost 1 base, J lost 0 bases, and 16 bases lay in between. Germline CDR1 reads SGHVS; CDR2 reads FNYEAQ. The CDR3 spells CASSLGTGLTSSYNEQFF. Written as DNA, the CDR3 is TGTGCCAGCAGCTTAGGGACCGGACTCACATCCTCCTACAATGAGCAGTTCTTC. Full variable domain (rest looked up from reference TRBV7-6 and TRBJ2-1): GAGVSQSPRYKVTKRGQDVALRCDPISGHVSLYWYRQALGQGPEFLTYFNYEAQQDKSGLPNDRFSAERPEGSISTLTIQRTEQRDSAMYRCASSLGTGLTSSYNEQFFGPGTRLTVL.

This clonotype turned up a few times. This chain uses TRBV12-3 or TRBV12-4 with TRBJ2-7, with 12 bases matching TRBD1. The CDR3 is 15 residues long. J lost 6 bases, V lost 4 bases, and 7 bases had no gene match. DNA for the CDR3: TGTGCCAGCAGTTGGGGGGACAGGGGGCAGCTCGAGCAGTACTTC. It codes for CASSWGDRGQLEQYF.

The chain has TRBV6-2 or TRBV6-3 and TRBJ1-5; perhaps TRBD1 as D (5 bases). The CDR3 totals 15 residues. V lost 6 bases and J 1 base, leaving 13 bases between the germline ends. CDR1 and CDR2 from the germline V gene are MNHEY and SVGEGT. The DNA of the CDR3 is TGTGCCAGCAGACCCTACCGGGACAGCAATCAGCCCCAGCATTTT. Translating gives CASRPYRDSNQPQHF.

J is TRBJ2-1 and V is TRBV7-9, with D maybe TRBD2 (6 bases). Trimming left V 7 bases short and J 6 bases short, with 19 bases between. This CDR3 is built from 15 residues. The V gene's germline CDR1 is SEHNR and CDR2 FQNEAQ (reference sequence). CDR3 residues: CASTLSQRASNEQFF. In nucleotides, the CDR3 is TGTGCCAGCACCCTTTCTCAGCGGGCCAGCAATGAGCAGTTCTTC. Using reference TRBV7-9 and TRBJ2-1 for the parts outside the CDR3, the full variable domain is DTGVSQNPRHKITKRGQNVTFRCDPISEHNRLYWYRQTLGQGPEFLTYFQNEAQLEKSRLLSDRFSAERPKGSFSTLEIQRTEQGDSAMYLCASTLSQRASNEQFFGPGTRLTVL.

The gene calls are TRBV7-6 and TRBJ2-5; D ambiguous. The CDR3 runs to 16 residues. Trimming pared 2 bases from V and 2 bases from J, leaving 15 bases between. CDR1 SGHVS and CDR2 FNYEAQ come from the germline V gene. The CDR3 sequence is CASSLTVAALQETQYF. CDR3 sequence (DNA): TGTGCCAGCAGCTTAACGGTTGCGGCATTACAAGAGACCCAGTACTTC.

This sequence joins TRBV3-1 and TRBJ2-4; D tentatively fits TRBD1 or TRBD2 (6 bases each). The end of the DNA fits TRBJ2-7 better, so the J call may be wrong. CDR1 and CDR2 (germline): LGHDT, YNNKEL (reference sequence). The CDR3 sequence is 15 residues long. As DNA, the CDR3 is TGTGCCAGCAGCCAAGGGAGGGCAGGGGCCTACGAGCAGTACTTC. Its protein is CASSQGRAGAYEQYF.

This chain links TRBV28 with TRBJ2-3; TRBD2 matches at 7 bases. Trimming at V came to 3 bases and at J to 5 bases, leaving 5 bases not matched to a gene. Germline V gene sequence: CDR1 MDHEN, CDR2 SYDVKM. This CDR3 has 14 amino acids. The CDR3 nucleotides are TGTGCCAGCAGTTTGGGGAGGGAAGTAGATACGCAGTATTTT. Protein product: CASSLGREVDTQYF.